This entry lists 2 T cell receptor beta chains sequenced from one sample in a study of control samples from healthy donors and cancer patients. Sequencing used immunoSEQ multiplex PCR; TCRdb keeps in-frame clones, though not all of them. The profile shows 180,000 or so clones, just under 95% of them singletons. The specimen was blood. These receptors originate from a woman aged 55 to 70 in good health.

V usage is TRBV5-6 and J usage is TRBJ2-3, with a weak D call TRBD2 (5 bases). The CDR3 extends over 13 amino acids. Trimming removed 2 bases from V and 4 bases from J, with 8 bases in between. Per the germline V gene, CDR1 is SGHDT and CDR2 is YYEEEE. CDR3 sequence: CASSFTEADTQYF. In DNA, the CDR3 is TGTGCCAGCAGCTTTACGGAGGCAGATACGCAGTATTTT.

V gene TRBV3-1 (or the pseudogene TRBV3-2) combines with J gene TRBJ2-1; 9 nucleotides line up with TRBD2. Germline CDR1 reads LGHDT; CDR2 reads YNNKEL (reference sequence). V was clipped by 1 base and J by 5 bases; unmatched bases: 3. The CDR3 covers 15 residues. This CDR3 is CASSQASGADNEQFF. CDR3 coding DNA: TGTGCCAGCAGCCAAGCTAGCGGGGCCGACAATGAGCAGTTCTTC.